These 32 T cell receptor beta chains were all obtained from the same sample, sequenced in a study of T cell responses to AZD1222 COVID-19 vaccine. Assay used: immunoSEQ multiplex PCR; TCRdb lists only in-frame clones, some missing. This sample has 140,000 or so clones; over 75% occur once, and the top ten carry approximately 4.5%. The sequences come from peripheral blood, collected on day 0 of AZD1222 vaccination. The source of these receptors is an adult in good health.

The chain has TRBV4-1 and TRBJ1-6; a weak D match, TRBD1 (5 bases). Germline values: CDR1 MGHRA, CDR2 YSYEKL. This CDR3 is 17 amino acids long. V was cut by 4 bases and J by 0 bases, with 13 bases left in between. The CDR3, as DNA: TGCGCCAGCAGCCCTCGGGTAGGGACCTCCTATAATTCACCCCTCCACTTT. It translates to CASSPRVGTSYNSPLHF.

The chain combines TRBV5-6 with TRBJ1-4; possible D gene TRBD1, 5 bases. This CDR3 is built from 13 residues. Trimming cost V 3 bases and J 12 bases, with 15 bases left between them. Per germline, CDR1 SGHDT and CDR2 YYEEEE. CDR3 nucleotide sequence: TGTGCCAGCAGCTCACCAAGGTCGGGGCAACTGTTTTTT. The encoded protein is CASSSPRSGQLFF.

CDR3 region: CASRRALDRAGSVGNTIYF. In DNA form, the CDR3 reads TGTGCCAGCAGGAGAGCCCTTGACAGGGCCGGATCGGTTGGAAACACCATATATTTT. The J gene is TRBJ1-3, the V gene TRBV11-2; 7 nucleotides line up with TRBD1. The J segment lost 3 bases and the V segment lost 6 bases, leaving 20 bases of the junction unmatched. The CDR3 extends over 19 amino acids. The germline V gene encodes CDR1 SGHAT and CDR2 FQNNGV. The full variable domain, completed using reference TRBV11-2 and TRBJ1-3, is EAGVAQSPRYKIIEKRQSVAFWCNPISGHATLYWYQQILGQGPKLLIQFQNNGVVDDSQLPKDRFSAERLKGVDSTLKIQPAKLEDSAVYLCASRRALDRAGSVGNTIYFGEGSWLTVV.

This chain joins TRBV5-1 and TRBJ2-7; 10 bases agree with TRBD2. J lost 6 bases, V lost 0 bases, and 6 bases had no gene match. The CDR3 is 15 amino acids. From germline, CDR1 is SGHRS and CDR2 YFSETQ. This CDR3 reads CASSLELAGIGEQYF. In DNA, the CDR3 is TGCGCCAGCAGCTTGGAACTAGCGGGAATCGGCGAGCAGTACTTC.

The chain combines TRBV28 with TRBJ2-1; D not resolved. The CDR3 covers 12 residues. The germline V gene has CDR1 MDHEN and CDR2 SYDVKM. Between the trimmed V and J ends, which lost 8 bases and 7 bases, there was a span of 12 bases. The CDR3 sequence: CASARRQNEQFF. The CDR3 region has the DNA TGTGCCAGCGCTCGGCGGCAGAATGAGCAGTTCTTC.

CDR3 coding DNA: TGTGCCAGCAGCACCGGACTAGCGGAAGAGACCCAGTACTTC. Protein sequence: CASSTGLAEETQYF. The gene calls are TRBV21-1 and TRBJ2-5; TRBD2, as called in the table, went unchecked against the DNA. TRBV21-1 is a known pseudogene. This CDR3 is built from 14 residues.

The CDR3 here is CASSFDLSSYNSPLHF. The CDR3 bases are TGTGCCAGCAGCTTTGATCTAAGCTCCTATAATTCACCCCTCCACTTT. V and J are TRBV5-5 and TRBJ1-6, with no clear D. The germline CDR1 and CDR2 sequences are SGHKS and YYEKEE (reference sequence). The CDR3 sequence is 16 residues long. V was cut by 2 bases and J by 0 bases, with 9 bases left in between.

The rearrangement links TRBV6-5 to TRBJ2-7, with 9 positions matching TRBD1. Per the germline V gene, CDR1 is MNHEY and CDR2 is SVGAGI. V gave up 5 bases and J gave up 3 bases; unmatched junction bases: 5. This CDR3 has 14 amino acids. In DNA, the CDR3 is TGTGCCAGCAGTAGGGGACAGGGCGGCTACGAGCAGTACTTC. It translates to CASSRGQGGYEQYF.

This chain connects TRBV27 to TRBJ2-1; 9 nucleotides align to TRBD2. Germline CDR1 and CDR2: MNHEY and SMNVEV (reference sequence). Losses at the gene ends were 3 bases for V and 8 bases for J; bases not matched to a gene: 8. This CDR3 region has 15 residues. The chain's CDR3 is CASSLRVAGDHEQFF. CDR3 DNA: TGTGCCAGCAGTTTGAGGGTAGCGGGAGATCATGAGCAGTTCTTC.

The chain couples TRBV11-2 to TRBJ2-2; D perhaps matches TRBD2 (5 bases). Per germline, CDR1 SGHAT and CDR2 FQNNGV. This CDR3 has 16 amino acids. Trimming took off 5 bases at V and 3 bases at J, with 16 bases between the two ends. The CDR3 loop reads CASSPGWRPYTGELFF. The DNA of the CDR3 is TGTGCCAGCAGCCCTGGGTGGAGGCCTTACACCGGGGAGCTGTTTTTT.

CDR3 region: CASSIGASFRDEQYF. The CDR3 DNA sequence: TGTGCCAGTAGTATAGGAGCTAGCTTTCGTGACGAGCAGTACTTC. The chain has TRBV19 and TRBJ2-7; D perhaps matches TRBD2 (5 bases). The CDR3 is 15 amino acids. V was trimmed by 1 base and J by 5 bases, leaving 15 bases between them. The V gene's germline CDR1 is LNHDA and CDR2 SQIVND (reference sequence). The complete variable domain, with remaining parts taken from reference TRBV19 and TRBJ2-7, reads DGGITQSPKYLFRKEGQNVTLSCEQNLNHDAMYWYRQDPGQGLRLIYYSQIVNDFQKGDIAEGYSVSREKKESFPLTVTSAQKNPTAFYLCASSIGASFRDEQYFGPGTRLTVT.

The J gene is TRBJ2-2, the V gene TRBV28; 7 bases fit TRBD2. V shed 4 bases, J shed 6 bases, and the junction held 8 bases outside the gene matches. CDR1 is MDHEN and CDR2 is SYDVKM in the germline V gene. There are 15 residues in the CDR3. CDR3 amino acids: CASSSRGRESGELFF. The CDR3 nucleotides read TGTGCCAGCAGTTCCCGAGGGCGGGAGTCCGGGGAGCTGTTTTTT.

The CDR3 protein is CSVEDWAGEGYTF. The CDR3 region has the DNA TGCAGCGTTGAAGATTGGGCAGGGGAAGGCTACACCTTC. The V call is TRBV29-1, the J call TRBJ1-2; D might be TRBD1 (6 bases). V lost 0 bases to trimming and J lost 8 bases, with 13 bases between them. There are 13 residues in the CDR3. Germline V lookup: CDR1 SQVTM, CDR2 ANQGSEA.

The V and J genes are TRBV7-6 and TRBJ2-1, with 7 positions matching TRBD2. Germline CDR1 SGHVS, CDR2 FNYEAQ. This CDR3 has 15 residues. After removal of 3 bases from V and 0 bases from J, the junction contained 2 bases not matched to a gene. The CDR3 nucleotides are TGTGCCAGCAGCTTGAGGACTAGCTCCTACAATGAGCAGTTCTTC. Translating it yields CASSLRTSSYNEQFF. Filled out from reference TRBV7-6 and TRBJ2-1, the complete variable domain reads GAGVSQSPRYKVTKRGQDVALRCDPISGHVSLYWYRQALGQGPEFLTYFNYEAQQDKSGLPNDRFSAERPEGSISTLTIQRTEQRDSAMYRCASSLRTSSYNEQFFGPGTRLTVL.

The rearrangement links TRBV11-3 to TRBJ1-1, with unresolved D. The CDR3 is 13 amino acids. CDR1 SGHNT and CDR2 YENEEA come from the germline V gene. The V end lost 5 bases, the J end lost 1 base, and 8 bases lay between the germline ends. In DNA form, the CDR3 reads TGTGCCAGCAGCCGGGCGGAGAACACTGAAGCTTTCTTT. This sequence encodes CASSRAENTEAFF.

The V and J genes are TRBV30 and TRBJ1-4; D gene ambiguous. The V end lost 3 bases, the J end lost 1 base, and 12 bases lay between the germline ends. Germline CDR1 reads GTSNPN; CDR2 reads SVGIG (reference sequence). This CDR3 comprises 15 residues. The CDR3 region is CAWSPQGLTNEKLFF. In DNA form, the CDR3 reads TGTGCCTGGAGCCCACAAGGACTAACTAATGAAAAACTGTTTTTT.

The gene calls are TRBV19 and TRBJ1-1; TRBD1 agrees at 11 bases. Germline V gene lookup returns CDR1 LNHDA and CDR2 SQIVND (reference sequence). V was clipped by 5 bases and J by 2 bases; unmatched bases: 10. This CDR3 spans 17 amino acids. The CDR3: CASSFFLGQGENTEAFF. The CDR3 DNA sequence: TGTGCCAGTAGTTTCTTCCTGGGACAGGGGGAAAACACTGAAGCTTTCTTT.

This chain connects TRBV6-5 to TRBJ2-7, with a weak D call TRBD2 (6 bases). Trimming removed 4 bases at V and 6 bases at J, with 10 bases between. Germline CDR1 MNHEY, CDR2 SVGAGI. The CDR3 covers 12 residues. As DNA, the CDR3 is TGTGCCAGCAGTTCGGGACTCCCCGAGCAGTACTTC. Translating gives CASSSGLPEQYF.

The chain combines TRBV30 with TRBJ1-1, with D maybe TRBD1 (5 bases). The V gene lost 3 bases and the J gene lost 11 bases, with 13 bases spanning the gap. The CDR3 spans 11 residues. Germline CDR1 and CDR2: GTSNPN and SVGIG (reference sequence). The CDR3 loop reads CAWRGGILAFF. As DNA, the CDR3 is TGTGCCTGGAGGGGGGGGATCTTGGCTTTCTTT.

The chain employs TRBV11-2 and TRBJ1-6; D is possibly TRBD1 (5 bases). V was trimmed by 2 bases and J by 7 bases, leaving 12 bases between them. The CDR3 has 15 amino acids. Germline CDR1 reads SGHAT; CDR2 reads FQNNGV. CDR3 DNA: TGTGCCAGCAGCTTAATGCGGGGGGAAAATTCACCCCTCCACTTT. Its translation is CASSLMRGENSPLHF.

The chain has TRBV15 and TRBJ1-3, with D maybe TRBD1 (5 bases). Germline values: CDR1 LNHNV, CDR2 YYDKDF (reference sequence). The CDR3 extends over 15 amino acids. The ends were cut back, 0 bases at V and 5 bases at J, with 11 bases in the middle. DNA of the CDR3: TGTGCCACCAGCAGAGATACGGGGGAGCGAAACACCATATATTTT. As protein: CATSRDTGERNTIYF. Drawing the rest from reference TRBV15 and TRBJ1-3, the complete variable domain is DAMVIQNPRYQVTQFGKPVTLSCSQTLNHNVMYWYQQKSSQAPKLLFHYYDKDFNNEADTPDNFQSRRPNTSFCFLDIRSPGLGDTAMYLCATSRDTGERNTIYFGEGSWLTVV.

A few counts support this clone. The chain carries TRBV10-1 and TRBJ2-2, with a tentative D call TRBD1 (5 bases). The germline gives CDR1 WNHNN, CDR2 SYGVQD (reference sequence). The CDR3 consists of 12 residues. The V end was cut by 6 bases, the J end by 3 bases, with 5 bases between. The CDR3, as DNA: TGCGCCAGCAGCAGGGACACCGGGGAGCTGTTTTTT. This sequence encodes CASSRDTGELFF.

CDR3 sequence reads: CASSRLGLTTDTQYF. CDR3 DNA: TGTGCCAGCAGCCGGTTGGGACTAACCACAGATACGCAGTATTTT. The gene calls are TRBV13 and TRBJ2-3, with TRBD2 matching 7 bases. The CDR3 runs 15 residues. V shed 5 bases and J 2 bases; nucleotides not matched to a gene: 7. Germline loops: CDR1 PRHDT, CDR2 FYEKMQ (reference sequence).

V is TRBV3-1 (or the pseudogene TRBV3-2) and J is TRBJ1-2; 10 bases map to TRBD1. J gave up 4 bases and V 2 bases, and 1 base lay outside the gene matches. The CDR3 extends over 14 amino acids. Germline-derived CDR1 and CDR2 are LGHDT and YNNKEL (reference sequence). This CDR3 reads CASSQRTGGYGYTF. The CDR3 nucleotides read TGTGCCAGCAGCCAAAGGACAGGGGGCTATGGCTACACCTTC.

Points on this clone: One end of the junction varies from germline; a read error may be responsible. The chain carries TRBV6-5 and TRBJ1-3; no definite D call. Germline V CDR1 and CDR2: MNHEY, SVGAGI. The CDR3 has 11 amino acids. The DNA of the CDR3 is TGTGCCAGCTCGCTGGTGGGCAGTACCCATTTT. This codes for CASSLVGSTHF.

CDR3 amino acids: CASSSTSGLDNEQFF. CDR3 nucleotides: TGTGCCAGCAGCTCCACTAGCGGCCTGGACAATGAGCAGTTCTTC. The chain recombines TRBV7-3 with TRBJ2-1, with 8 bases lining up with TRBD2. CDR3 length: 15 residues. J lost 5 bases, V lost 4 bases, and 7 bases had no gene match. Germline V gene lookup returns CDR1 SGHTA and CDR2 FQGTGA.

The chain uses TRBV2 and TRBJ2-2, with D perhaps TRBD1 (6 bases). V was cut by 1 base and J by 5 bases, with 11 bases left in between. Germline CDR1 is SNHLY and CDR2 is FYNNEI. This CDR3 region has 15 residues. For the CDR3, the DNA is TGTGCCAGCAGTGAAGAGACAGGCTTGACCGGGGAGCTGTTTTTT. Its protein is CASSEETGLTGELFF.

J is TRBJ1-1 and V is TRBV6-2 or TRBV6-3, with D uncertain. CDR1 is MNHEY, CDR2 SVGEGT, per germline. Trimming took off 6 bases at V and 8 bases at J, with 13 bases between the two ends. This CDR3 is built from 12 residues. The CDR3 here is CASSPARLEAFF. In DNA form, the CDR3 reads TGTGCCAGCAGCCCAGCGAGGTTAGAAGCTTTCTTT.

The chain uses TRBV20-1 and TRBJ2-7, with unresolved D. Germline assignment: CDR1 DFQATT and CDR2 SNEGSKA (reference sequence). CDR3 length: 15 residues. Trimming took 3 bases from V and 1 from J, leaving 16 bases between them. For the CDR3, the DNA is TGCAGTGCTAGTTTTCCGGCGGTAACGTCCTACGAGCAGTACTTC. Its translation: CSASFPAVTSYEQYF.

In its sample, this clone was seen a few times. The rearrangement joins TRBV2 to TRBJ2-5; 7 nucleotides line up with TRBD1. Germline trimming cut 6 bases from V and 2 bases from J; bases unmatched to any gene: 6. Germline CDR1 SNHLY, CDR2 FYNNEI. The CDR3 sequence is 14 residues long. CDR3 amino acids: CASSLQGRQETQYF. The CDR3 DNA reads as TGTGCCAGCAGCTTACAGGGGCGGCAAGAGACCCAGTACTTC.

The gene calls are TRBV5-5 and TRBJ1-2; no clear D. The CDR3 totals 15 residues. Germline-derived CDR1 and CDR2 are SGHKS and YYEKEE (reference sequence). The ends were cut back, 0 bases at V and 3 bases at J, with 12 bases in the middle. The CDR3 loop reads CASSLEWFTDYGYTF. The CDR3 DNA is TGTGCCAGCAGCTTGGAATGGTTTACAGACTATGGCTACACCTTC. Full variable domain (remainder filled in from reference TRBV5-5 and TRBJ1-2): DAGVTQSPTHLIKTRGQQVTLRCSPISGHKSVSWYQQVLGQGPQFIFQYYEKEERGRGNFPDRFSARQFPNYSSELNVNALLLGDSALYLCASSLEWFTDYGYTFGSGTRLTVV.

The chain carries TRBV10-1 and TRBJ2-5, with 9 bases lining up with TRBD1. V lost 3 bases and J lost 6; bases outside the gene matches: 8. CDR1 and CDR2 from the germline V gene are WNHNN and SYGVQD (reference sequence). This CDR3 region has 15 residues. CDR3 DNA: TGCGCCAGCAGTGAACGGGGACAGGGTGTAAAGACCCAGTACTTC. It specifies CASSERGQGVKTQYF.